These 6 T cell receptor beta chains originate from one sample sequenced in a study of patients and donors after allogeneic stem cell transplantation. MiXCR was run by TCRdb on the RT-PCR reads, yielding one entry per CDR3 protein. The sample has fewer than 25,000 distinct CDR3 sequences, about 28% seen once; the top ten hold 40% to 50%. Sequenced input: blood, either unsorted or a sorted T cell fraction (not recorded which). The receptors stem from a human donor who was either an allogeneic HSCT recipient or a stem cell or donor lymphocyte infusion donor (not recorded which). It is not recorded whose cells these are; they may come from a transplant donor.

The chain employs TRBV10-3 and TRBJ1-2; perhaps TRBD1 as D (6 bases). The CDR3 contains 15 residues. V was shortened by 3 bases and J by 6 bases, with 17 bases between the two germline ends. Germline V gene lookup returns CDR1 ENHRY and CDR2 SYGVKD. The CDR3 reads CAISELGGSGDGYTF. CDR3 DNA sequence: TGTGCCATCAGTGAACTAGGGGGTAGCGGGGATGGCTACACCTTC.

The sample holds many counts of this clonotype. The chain links TRBV7-9 to TRBJ1-5; D is unresolved. Trimming took off 1 base at V and 11 bases at J, with 9 bases between the two ends. Germline CDR1 reads SEHNR; CDR2 reads FQNEAQ (reference sequence). CDR3 length equals 12 residues. For the CDR3, the DNA is TGTGCCAGCAGCTTAGATTTTGGGACCCAGCATTTT. This encodes CASSLDFGTQHF.

This clonotype was seen at least ten times. J is TRBJ1-1 and V is TRBV30; no clear D gene. Germline CDR1 reads GTSNPN; CDR2 reads SVGIG (reference sequence). Trimming stripped 0 bases from V and 1 base from J, with 9 bases between. The CDR3 is 14 residues long. The CDR3 protein is CAWSVLSPNTEAFF. In nucleotides, the CDR3 is TGTGCCTGGAGTGTACTCTCTCCGAACACTGAAGCTTTCTTT.

The chain employs TRBV2 and TRBJ1-1, with 12 bases identical to TRBD1. Germline CDR1 reads SNHLY; CDR2 reads FYNNEI. J was trimmed by 1 base and V by 5 bases; bases with no gene match: 8. This CDR3 contains 17 residues. This chain's CDR3 is CASSQGQGARANTEAFF. CDR3 nucleotides: TGTGCCAGCAGTCAGGGACAGGGGGCGAGGGCGAACACTGAAGCTTTCTTT.

This clonotype was seen only a few times. The chain has TRBV5-6 and TRBJ1-6; D remains ambiguous. Germline V gives CDR1 SGHDT, CDR2 YYEEEE. The CDR3 has 14 amino acids. Trimming pared 2 bases from V and 10 bases from J, leaving 13 bases between. The CDR3 nucleotides read TGTGCCAGCAGCTTCGGCAGGCTGAGGTCACCCCTCCACTTT. Protein sequence: CASSFGRLRSPLHF.

This clonotype was counted between two and nine times. The rearrangement joins TRBV6-5 to TRBJ1-2, with D hard to call. The CDR3 is 11 residues long. Trimming took 5 bases from V and 6 from J, leaving 7 bases between them. CDR1 is MNHEY and CDR2 is SVGAGI in the germline V gene. CDR3 loop: CASSRGDGYTF. Here the CDR3 DNA reads TGTGCCAGCAGTCGCGGGGATGGCTACACCTTC.